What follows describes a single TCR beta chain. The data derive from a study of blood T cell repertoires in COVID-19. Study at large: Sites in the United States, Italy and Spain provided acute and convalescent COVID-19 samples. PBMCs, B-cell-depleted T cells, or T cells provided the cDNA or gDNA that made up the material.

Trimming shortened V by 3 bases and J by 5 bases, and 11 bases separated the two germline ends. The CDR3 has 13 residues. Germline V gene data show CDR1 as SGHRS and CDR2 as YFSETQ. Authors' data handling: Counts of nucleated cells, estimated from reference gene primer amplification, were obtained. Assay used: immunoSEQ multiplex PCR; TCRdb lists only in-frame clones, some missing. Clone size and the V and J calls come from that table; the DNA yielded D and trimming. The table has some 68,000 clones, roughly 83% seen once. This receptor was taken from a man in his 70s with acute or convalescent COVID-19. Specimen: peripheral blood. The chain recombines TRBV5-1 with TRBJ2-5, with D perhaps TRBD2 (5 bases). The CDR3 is CASSSAGRETQYF. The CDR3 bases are TGCGCCAGCAGCTCCGCGGGTAGGGAGACCCAGTACTTC.